A single sample is the source of the 32 T cell receptor beta chains below, sequenced in a study of radiotherapy plus CTLA-4 blockade in lung cancer. Measured with immunoSEQ multiplex PCR; TCRdb has only the in-frame clones, and not every one. The sample contains 90,000 or so clones, 70% to 90% of which appear only once. The sequencing here drew on peripheral blood, taken from a patient treated with radiotherapy plus ipilimumab. These receptor sequences come from a human donor with non-small cell lung cancer who had a partial response to radiotherapy plus ipilimumab.

V gene TRBV30 combines with J gene TRBJ1-1; D unresolved. The length of the CDR3 is 12 residues. Germline-derived CDR1 and CDR2 are GTSNPN and SVGIG (reference sequence). V lost 0 bases and J 1 base, leaving 3 bases between the germline ends. The CDR3 loop reads CAWSVGNTEAFF. DNA of the CDR3: TGTGCCTGGAGTGTCGGGAACACTGAAGCTTTCTTT. The variable domain in full, with the rest retrieved from reference TRBV30 and TRBJ1-1, is SQTIHQWPATLVQPVGSPLSLECTVEGTSNPNLYWYRQAAGRGLQLLFYSVGIGQISSEVPQNLSASRPQDRQFILSSKKLLLSDSGFYLCAWSVGNTEAFFGQGTRLTVV.

This rearrangement joins TRBV2 to TRBJ1-4; tentatively, D is TRBD1 (6 bases). Trimming took off 6 bases at V and 7 bases at J, with 15 bases between the two ends. This CDR3 comprises 14 residues. Germline CDR1 and CDR2: SNHLY and FYNNEI. The CDR3 DNA reads as TGTGCCAGCAGAGTACAGGGAACGGGTGAAAAACTGTTTTTT. Translated: CASRVQGTGEKLFF.

The table lists this clone with a few counts. The chain carries TRBV5-5 and TRBJ2-3, with 7 positions matching TRBD2. Per germline, CDR1 SGHKS and CDR2 YYEKEE (reference sequence). Trimming at V came to 5 bases and at J to 1 base, leaving 4 bases not matched to a gene. This CDR3 region has 14 residues. CDR3 sequence (DNA): TGTGCCAGCAGGCGGGAGTGGGGCACAGATACGCAGTATTTT. This codes for CASRREWGTDTQYF.

This clone was counted only a few times. V is TRBV28 and J is TRBJ2-7; 7 positions match TRBD2. The CDR3 contains 14 residues. The V segment lost 6 bases and the J segment 2 bases; nucleotides outside the gene matches: 7. The germline gives CDR1 MDHEN, CDR2 SYDVKM. CDR3 in DNA: TGTGCCAGCAGCACGAGGACTAGAGCCTACGAGCAGTACGTC. It translates to CASSTRTRAYEQYV.

The chain links TRBV11-1 to TRBJ2-7, with D perhaps matching TRBD1 (5 bases). From germline, CDR1 is SGHAT and CDR2 FQDESV (reference sequence). The ends were cut back, 2 bases at V and 2 bases at J, with 7 bases in the middle. The CDR3 length is 13 residues. The DNA of the CDR3 is TGTGCCAGCAGCTTACGACAGACCTACGAGCAGTACGTC. Amino acids: CASSLRQTYEQYV.

The chain joins TRBV18 to TRBJ1-1, with 7 bases identical to TRBD1. The CDR3 is 14 residues long. Germline trimming cut 2 bases from V and 9 bases from J; bases unmatched to any gene: 9. Germline CDR1 is KGHSH and CDR2 is LQKENI. The CDR3 DNA follows: TGTGCCAGCTCACCAGCCCAGGGGGAGGTTAAAGCTTTCTTT. As protein: CASSPAQGEVKAFF.

The J gene is TRBJ1-5, the V gene TRBV5-8; TRBD1 matches 11 bases. Germline-derived CDR1 and CDR2 are SGHTS and YDEGEE. The CDR3 loop spans 16 amino acids. The junction had 5 bases not matched to a gene; V was cut back by 6 bases and J by 0 bases. DNA of the CDR3: TGTGCCAGCACCCCCGGGACAGGGGGTAGCAATCAGCCCCAGCATTTT. Its translation is CASTPGTGGSNQPQHF. Together with reference TRBV5-8 and TRBJ1-5, the CDR3 gives the full variable domain: EAGVTQSPTHLIKTRGQQATLRCSPISGHTSVYWYQQALGLGLQFLLWYDEGEERNRGNFPPRFSGRQFPNYSSELNVNALELEDSALYLCASTPGTGGSNQPQHFGDGTRLSIL.

The chain couples TRBV6-5 to TRBJ1-2; weak D call: TRBD1 (6 bases). This CDR3 is 14 amino acids long. Germline V gene lookup returns CDR1 MNHEY and CDR2 SVGAGI. The V end was cut by 6 bases, the J end by 3 bases, with 14 bases between. The CDR3 sequence is CASRYRQDDYGYTF. The CDR3 nucleotides are TGTGCCAGCAGATATAGACAGGATGACTATGGCTACACCTTC.

This rearrangement joins TRBV9 to TRBJ1-3; D gene uncertain. Per the germline V gene, CDR1 is SGDLS and CDR2 is YYNGEE. The CDR3 runs to 15 residues. V was clipped by 0 bases and J by 2 bases, with 9 bases between them. As DNA, the CDR3 is TGTGCCAGCAGCGTAGATCCGAGGGCTGGAAACACCATATATTTT. Protein product: CASSVDPRAGNTIYF. Looking up the rest from reference TRBV9 and TRBJ1-3 gives the full variable domain: DSGVTQTPKHLITATGQRVTLRCSPRSGDLSVYWYQQSLDQGLQFLIQYYNGEERAKGNILERFSAQQFPDLHSELNLSSLELGDSALYFCASSVDPRAGNTIYFGEGSWLTVV.

The CDR3 DNA reads as TGTGCCAGTAACCCAGGGGGCGGAAACACTGAAGCTTTCTTT. This codes for CASNPGGGNTEAFF. The genes are TRBV19 and TRBJ1-1, with TRBD1 matching 8 bases. Trimming cost V 7 bases and J 2 bases; bases outside gene matches: 6. Germline V gene lookup returns CDR1 LNHDA and CDR2 SQIVND (reference sequence). This CDR3 contains 14 residues.

V and J are TRBV6-6 and TRBJ2-3; no clear D gene. Trimming took 5 bases from V and 4 from J, leaving 10 bases between them. Germline CDR1 MNHNY, CDR2 SVGAGI (reference sequence). CDR3 length: 13 residues. This CDR3 reads CASSPLFADTQYF. In DNA, the CDR3 is TGTGCCAGCAGTCCACTTTTTGCAGATACGCAGTATTTT.

The CDR3 is CASSISGSGVNEQFF. The CDR3 nucleotides read TGTGCCAGTAGTATAAGCGGGAGTGGCGTGAATGAGCAGTTCTTC. This chain links TRBV19 with TRBJ2-1, with 8 bases matching TRBD2. Germline V gene data show CDR1 as LNHDA and CDR2 as SQIVND (reference sequence). This CDR3 region has 15 residues. The V gene end was trimmed by 2 bases and the J gene end by 7 bases; junction bases not matched to a gene: 7. The full variable domain, its missing parts supplied by reference TRBV19 and TRBJ2-1, is DGGITQSPKYLFRKEGQNVTLSCEQNLNHDAMYWYRQDPGQGLRLIYYSQIVNDFQKGDIAEGYSVSREKKESFPLTVTSAQKNPTAFYLCASSISGSGVNEQFFGPGTRLTVL.

The chain combines TRBV2 with TRBJ2-1; a possible D gene is TRBD2 (6 bases). CDR1 is SNHLY, CDR2 FYNNEI, per germline. The V gene lost 10 bases and the J gene lost 2 bases, with 15 bases spanning the gap. The CDR3 contains 14 residues. The CDR3 spells CATSPGAPYNEQFF. DNA of the CDR3: TGTGCCACCTCGCCGGGAGCGCCCTACAATGAGCAGTTCTTC.

This chain uses TRBV5-6 with TRBJ2-3; D not certain. V was trimmed by 0 bases and J by 4 bases, leaving 6 bases between them. Germline CDR1 is SGHDT and CDR2 is YYEEEE. CDR3 length equals 13 residues. The DNA for the CDR3 is TGTGCCAGCAGCTTGGAATCTCCAGATACGCAGTATTTT. This translates into CASSLESPDTQYF.

The chain employs TRBV19 and TRBJ2-6, with D tentatively TRBD2 (6 bases). The V end was cut by 10 bases, the J end by 2 bases, with 15 bases between. This CDR3 is 15 amino acids long. Germline V gene lookup returns CDR1 LNHDA and CDR2 SQIVND (reference sequence). Here the CDR3 reads CATSLGGTGANVLTF. The CDR3 DNA is TGTGCCACCAGCCTCGGAGGGACTGGGGCCAACGTCCTGACTTTC.

The chain uses TRBV30 and TRBJ1-2, with 8 bases that match TRBD1. There are 17 residues in the CDR3. Germline V lookup: CDR1 GTSNPN, CDR2 SVGIG (reference sequence). The trim removed 0 bases at V and 4 bases at J, leaving 13 bases unmatched. The CDR3 nucleotides read TGTGCCTGGAGTGTACTTGTCGGCAGGGGGCTCTTCTATGGCTACACCTTC. Translating gives CAWSVLVGRGLFYGYTF.

The genes are TRBV28 and TRBJ2-3; D is uncertain. CDR3 size: 15 residues. Looked up from germline, CDR1 is MDHEN and CDR2 is SYDVKM. V was trimmed by 6 bases and J by 1 base, leaving 14 bases between them. For the CDR3, the DNA is TGTGCCAGCAGCTCCGCTACCCGTGGCACAGATACGCAGTATTTT. It encodes CASSSATRGTDTQYF. Full variable domain (outside the CDR3, taken from reference TRBV28 and TRBJ2-3): DVKVTQSSRYLVKRTGEKVFLECVQDMDHENMFWYRQDPGLGLRLIYFSYDVKMKEKGDIPEGYSVSREKKERFSLILESASTNQTSMYLCASSSATRGTDTQYFGPGTRLTVL.

This clone is a singleton in its sample. The chain couples TRBV18 to TRBJ1-3; unclear D gene. The CDR3 runs to 16 residues. V lost 3 bases and J 0 bases, leaving 12 bases between the germline ends. Germline CDR1 and CDR2: KGHSH and LQKENI. The CDR3 loop is CASSPGAISSGNTIYF. Written as DNA, the CDR3 is TGTGCCAGCTCACCCGGAGCCATTAGCTCTGGAAACACCATATATTTT.

The chain carries TRBV6-1 and TRBJ2-3; TRBD2 is a possible D gene (7 bases). Germline CDR1 and CDR2: MNHNS and SASEGT. V lost 10 bases and J lost 4, with 18 bases in between. This CDR3 has 14 amino acids. The CDR3 protein is CATNGAGAADTQYF. CDR3 DNA: TGTGCCACCAACGGGGCGGGGGCGGCAGATACGCAGTATTTT.

The rearrangement links TRBV28 to TRBJ2-7; the D gene is possibly TRBD1 (6 bases). The V end lost 5 bases, the J end lost 2 bases, and 16 bases lay between the germline ends. This CDR3 comprises 15 residues. From germline, CDR1 is MDHEN and CDR2 SYDVKM. For the CDR3, the DNA is TGTGCCAGCAGTCTACTACCCCAGGGGCCCTACGAGCAGTACTTC. Protein: CASSLLPQGPYEQYF.

The rearrangement links TRBV2 to TRBJ2-5; 7 nucleotides agree with TRBD1. The germline V gene encodes CDR1 SNHLY and CDR2 FYNNEI. J lost 3 bases, V lost 4 bases, and 8 bases had no gene match. This CDR3 contains 15 residues. Here the CDR3 reads CASSALGGREETQYF. In DNA, the CDR3 is TGTGCCAGCAGTGCATTAGGGGGCCGAGAAGAGACCCAGTACTTC.

This clone was seen only once. The V and J genes are TRBV6-6 and TRBJ1-1; TRBD1 matches 8 bases. The CDR3 covers 13 residues. The junction had 0 bases not matched to a gene; V was cut back by 6 bases and J by 0 bases. The germline V gene encodes CDR1 MNHNY and CDR2 SVGAGI (reference sequence). The CDR3 bases are TGTGCCAGCAGGGGACAGGTGAACACTGAAGCTTTCTTT. As protein: CASRGQVNTEAFF.

This sequence joins TRBV5-6 and TRBJ1-2; 12 nucleotides align to TRBD1. This CDR3 has 16 amino acids. J was trimmed by 7 bases and V by 3 bases; bases with no gene match: 10. Germline V gene data show CDR1 as SGHDT and CDR2 as YYEEEE. The CDR3 DNA reads TGTGCCAGCAGCTCACATTGGGGACAGGGGGCGCCTGGCTACACCTTC. Its translation is CASSSHWGQGAPGYTF.

The count of this clone is one. V and J are TRBV2 and TRBJ2-3; TRBD2 aligns across 10 bases. This CDR3 is 15 amino acids long. Germline loops: CDR1 SNHLY, CDR2 FYNNEI. V lost 4 bases to trimming and J lost 6 bases; unmatched junction nucleotides: 7. The DNA of the CDR3 is TGTGCCAGCAGTGCTCATGGACTAGCGGAGGATACGCAGTATTTT. It yields the protein CASSAHGLAEDTQYF.

This clone has just a few counts. The chain couples TRBV10-3 to TRBJ1-1, with a tentative D call TRBD1 (5 bases). This CDR3 has 16 amino acids. V was trimmed by 0 bases and J by 7 bases, leaving 18 bases between them. CDR1 is ENHRY and CDR2 is SYGVKD in the germline V gene. The CDR3 here is CAISESGAGPDDEAFF. The CDR3 DNA follows: TGTGCCATCAGTGAGTCTGGGGCAGGGCCCGATGATGAAGCTTTCTTT.

This rearrangement joins TRBV2 to TRBJ2-7; D is possibly TRBD1 (6 bases). The CDR3 totals 13 residues. CDR1 and CDR2 from the germline V gene are SNHLY and FYNNEI. The germline V and J ends were trimmed by 4 bases and 3 bases, with 10 bases remaining between them. The CDR3 protein is CASSGGTNYEQYF. DNA for the CDR3: TGTGCCAGCAGTGGGGGGACAAACTACGAGCAGTACTTC.

This clone was seen only a few times. CDR3 coding DNA: TGTGCCAGCAGCTTCCAGTTCTCTGGAAACACCATATATTTT. This codes for CASSFQFSGNTIYF. The chain recombines TRBV7-2 with TRBJ1-3; D is unclear. The CDR3 sequence is 14 residues long. Germline CDR1 reads SGHTA; CDR2 reads FQGNSA. V dropped 3 bases and J dropped 0 bases, with 6 bases sitting between them.

The CDR3: CASSPGLVAQYF. The DNA of the CDR3 is TGTGCCAGCAGCCCGGGACTAGTTGCGCAGTATTTT. V is TRBV5-4 and J is TRBJ2-3; 8 bases match TRBD2. Germline values: CDR1 SGHNT, CDR2 YYREEE (reference sequence). The trim removed 4 bases at V and 10 bases at J, leaving 5 bases unmatched. The CDR3 runs to 12 residues.

The chain's CDR3 is CASSGTGVHYEQYF. For the CDR3, the DNA is TGTGCCAGCAGCGGGACAGGGGTCCACTACGAGCAGTACTTC. This chain links TRBV7-9 with TRBJ2-7, with 10 positions matching TRBD1. Trimming at V came to 5 bases and at J to 3 bases, leaving 4 bases not matched to a gene. Per the germline V gene, CDR1 is SEHNR and CDR2 is FQNEAQ (reference sequence). CDR3 length: 14 residues.

The genes are TRBV6-1 and TRBJ2-2, with D hard to call. In germline, CDR1 is MNHNS, CDR2 SASEGT. CDR3 length: 13 amino acids. The V gene lost 5 bases and the J gene lost 1 base, with 5 bases spanning the gap. The CDR3 sequence: CASSSRNTGELFF. Written as DNA, the CDR3 is TGTGCCAGCAGTTCCAGGAACACCGGGGAGCTGTTTTTT.

This chain connects TRBV18 to TRBJ1-5; 9 bases match TRBD1. Germline values: CDR1 KGHSH, CDR2 LQKENI. The junction had 3 bases not matched to a gene; V was cut back by 5 bases and J by 1 base. The CDR3 extends over 15 amino acids. This chain's CDR3 is CASSIQGASNQPQHF. CDR3 bases: TGTGCCAGCTCAATACAGGGGGCAAGCAATCAGCCCCAGCATTTT.

CDR3 sequence reads: CASSRAGPSSYEQYF. CDR3 nucleotide sequence: TGTGCCAGCAGTAGGGCAGGGCCAAGTAGTTACGAGCAGTACTTC. J is TRBJ2-7 and V is TRBV5-5; D may be TRBD1 (5 bases). The CDR3 runs 15 residues. V was pared by 5 bases and J by 4 bases, with 19 bases between. Germline CDR1 reads SGHKS; CDR2 reads YYEKEE (reference sequence).